This entry describes one TCR beta chain. What it binds is unknown. This sample is part of a study of CD8 T cells in ankylosing spondylitis. The study, taken as a whole, reports: Significant enrichment of disease-linked clones was reported in matched ankylosing spondylitis synovial fluid. Seemingly distinctive of ankylosing spondylitis blood was a TCR beta motif formed by eight highly homologous variants.

Molecular-barcoded quantitative 5'-RACE produced these TCR beta libraries. TCRdb recomputed calls from the 5' RACE reads with MiXCR, one row per CDR3 protein. The table records 400,000 or so distinct CDR3 sequences, around 26% of them present only once. The CDR3 extends over 13 amino acids. CDR1 and CDR2 (germline): DFQATT, SNEGSKA (reference sequence). Trimming removed 6 bases at V and 6 bases at J, with 12 bases between. Sequences were obtained from blood, either unsorted or a sorted T cell fraction (not recorded which). The clonotype was recovered from a male donor with ankylosing spondylitis. The rearrangement joins TRBV20-1 to TRBJ1-6, with TRBD1 as a possible D gene (6 bases). CDR3: CSARGDLNSPLHF. The DNA for the CDR3 is TGCAGTGCCAGGGGTGATCTTAATTCACCCCTCCACTTT.